This T cell receptor (beta chain) was recovered during a study of cytomegalovirus exposure and HLA in healthy donors. Donors were ostensibly healthy at sampling, although undocumented immune exposures were probable. Whole-study findings and limits: Several of the most significant clusters appeared, in a later analysis, to be linked to common viral pathogens.

About this clone: Its antigen remains unknown.

This CDR3 region has 15 residues. Trimming stripped 6 bases from V and 2 bases from J, with 14 bases between. Per the germline V gene, CDR1 is MNHEY and CDR2 is SVGAGI. Primers included in the PCR were 60 Vbeta and 13 Jbeta primers. Sequenced by immunoSEQ multiplex PCR; TCRdb stores in-frame clones only, minus some. The top ten hold approximately 5.8% of the sample, which has roughly 66,000 clones, roughly 72% seen once. The chain employs TRBV6-5 and TRBJ1-5, with a tentative D call TRBD1 (5 bases). The receptor was isolated from a man aged 45-60 years in good health and CMV-seronegative. Sequenced material: PBMCs. In DNA, the CDR3 is TGTGCCAGCAGAGCATCAGGGAGGCGCAATCAGCCCCAGCATTTT. This translates into CASRASGRRNQPQHF.